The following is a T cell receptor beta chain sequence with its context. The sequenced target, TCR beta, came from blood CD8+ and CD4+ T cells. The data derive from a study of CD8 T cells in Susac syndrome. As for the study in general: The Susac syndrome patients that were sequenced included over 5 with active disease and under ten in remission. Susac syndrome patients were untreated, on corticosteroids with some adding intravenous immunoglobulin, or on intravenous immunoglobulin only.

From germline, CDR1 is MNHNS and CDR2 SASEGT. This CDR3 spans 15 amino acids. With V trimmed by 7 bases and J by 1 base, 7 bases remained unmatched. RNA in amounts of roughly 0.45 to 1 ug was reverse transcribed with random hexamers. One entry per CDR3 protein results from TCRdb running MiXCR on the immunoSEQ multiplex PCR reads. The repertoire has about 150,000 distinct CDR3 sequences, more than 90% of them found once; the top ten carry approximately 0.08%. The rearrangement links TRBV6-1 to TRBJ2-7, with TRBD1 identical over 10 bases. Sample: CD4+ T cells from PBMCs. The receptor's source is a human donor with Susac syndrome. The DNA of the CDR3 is TGTGCCAGCAAATCCGGGACAGGGGATTCCTACGAGCAGTACTTC. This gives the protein CASKSGTGDSYEQYF.